This T cell receptor (beta chain) was captured by sequencing in a study of cytomegalovirus exposure and HLA in healthy donors. Study results and limitations: The classifier, whose performance was assessed in both the original and validation cohorts, reportedly diagnosed cytomegalovirus status with high specificity and sensitivity. Among the most significant clusters, several appeared linked to common viral pathogens in a later analysis. Available immune exposure information was restricted to CMV serostatus only. An ancestry cluster, one associated with Asian ancestry, reportedly showed fewer N-insertions than the approximately 670-donor mean in a later analysis.

The germline V gene has CDR1 MDHEN and CDR2 SYDVKM. Trimming left V 6 bases short and J 5 bases short, with 7 bases between. The CDR3 is 12 amino acids. With 60 Vbeta and 13 Jbeta primers, the PCR was carried out. Produced via immunoSEQ multiplex PCR; TCRdb's table is partial and in-frame only. This table has 200,000 to 250,000 clones, roughly 80% appearing once. Regarding this clone: Its target is unknown.

The sequenced material came from PBMCs. The sequence came from a man younger than 45 in good health and CMV-seronegative. The rearrangement joins TRBV28 to TRBJ1-4; D unclear. The CDR3 DNA is TGTGCCAGCAGGGGCCAAAATGAAAAACTGTTTTTT. Residues: CASRGQNEKLFF.